These 22 T cell receptor beta chains share one sample of origin, sequenced in a study of blood T cell repertoires in COVID-19. Only in-frame clones appear in the TCRdb table, and some are missing; sequencing was by immunoSEQ multiplex PCR. The sample has a few hundred thousand clones, nearly 90% seen once. The sequencing sample was made of PBMCs or T cells enriched from blood (not recorded which). These TCRs come from a man aged 25-45 years who had been exposed to COVID-19.

V usage is TRBV9 and J usage is TRBJ2-7; D is undetermined. V lost 0 bases and J 7 bases, leaving 11 bases between the germline ends. The CDR3 consists of 13 residues. The germline V gene encodes CDR1 SGDLS and CDR2 YYNGEE. CDR3 residues: CASSVVPSREQYF. CDR3 DNA: TGTGCCAGCAGCGTAGTTCCTAGTAGGGAGCAGTACTTC.

This clone was observed at least ten times. The chain combines TRBV4-1 with TRBJ2-1, with 13 bases matching TRBD2. This CDR3 comprises 19 residues. From germline, CDR1 is MGHRA and CDR2 YSYEKL. V trimming: 5 bases; J trimming: 0 bases; junction bases outside the gene matches: 10. CDR3 sequence reads: CASSGRTSGGTSSYNEQFF. CDR3 bases: TGCGCCAGCAGCGGAAGGACTAGCGGGGGTACAAGCTCCTACAATGAGCAGTTCTTC.

The chain recombines TRBV18 with TRBJ1-1; D possibly corresponds to TRBD1 (6 bases). The V end was cut by 2 bases, the J end by 2 bases, with 9 bases between. The length of the CDR3 is 14 residues. The V gene's germline CDR1 is KGHSH and CDR2 LQKENI. CDR3 nucleotides: TGTGCCAGCTCACCAGGGGGACAAAACACTGAAGCTTTCTTT. Translation: CASSPGGQNTEAFF.

The chain is built from TRBV5-4 and TRBJ1-4, with TRBD1 matching over 7 bases. The V and J ends lost 4 bases and 12 bases, in that order; junction bases with no gene match: 9. The CDR3 sequence is 13 residues long. Germline CDR1 is SGHNT and CDR2 is YYREEE (reference sequence). CDR3 bases: TGTGCCAGCAGCATGGGCATCGGGACAGAACTGTTTTTT. It yields the protein CASSMGIGTELFF.

The chain recombines TRBV5-1 with TRBJ2-2; 12 bases are shared with TRBD2. V lost 2 bases to trimming and J lost 5 bases; unmatched junction nucleotides: 7. CDR1 is SGHRS, CDR2 YFSETQ, per germline. The CDR3 totals 17 residues. The CDR3 DNA reads TGCGCCAGCAGCTTATCACTAGCGGGGGGAAGAACCGGGGAGCTGTTTTTT. The encoded protein is CASSLSLAGGRTGELFF. Together with reference TRBV5-1 and TRBJ2-2, the CDR3 gives the full variable domain: KAGVTQTPRYLIKTRGQQVTLSCSPISGHRSVSWYQQTPGQGLQFLFEYFSETQRNKGNFPGRFSGRQFSNSRSEMNVSTLELGDSALYLCASSLSLAGGRTGELFFGEGSRLTVL.

This clone was recorded only once. The chain has TRBV7-9 and TRBJ1-2; D might be TRBD1 (5 bases). V shed 5 bases and J shed 3 bases, with 10 bases lying between them. This CDR3 has 13 residues. Germline V gene data show CDR1 as SEHNR and CDR2 as FQNEAQ (reference sequence). The CDR3 nucleotides are TGTGCCAGCAGCATGGACACCGACTATGGCTACACCTTC. It encodes CASSMDTDYGYTF.

CDR3 protein: CASSNPRDKLSQPQHF. The DNA for the CDR3 is TGTGCCAGCAGCAACCCCCGGGACAAACTCTCTCAGCCCCAGCATTTT. This chain connects TRBV21-1 to TRBJ1-5; the D call in the table, TRBD1, was not verified against the DNA. TRBV21-1 represents a pseudogene. The CDR3 is 16 amino acids.

The CDR3 sequence: CSGGTTGTGELFF. CDR3 coding DNA: TGCAGCGGGGGAACGACAGGGACCGGGGAGCTGTTTTTT. This sequence joins TRBV29-1 and TRBJ2-2; 7 nucleotides align to TRBD1. V shed 7 bases, J shed 5 bases, and the junction held 7 bases outside the gene matches. The V gene's germline CDR1 is SQVTM and CDR2 ANQGSEA. The CDR3 runs to 13 residues.

V usage is TRBV6-4 and J usage is TRBJ1-3; a possible D gene is TRBD1 (6 bases). V was trimmed by 6 bases and J by 6 bases, leaving 15 bases between them. Germline V lookup: CDR1 MRHNA, CDR2 SNTAGT. The CDR3 spans 14 residues. The CDR3 nucleotides are TGTGCCAGCAGCCTAGGGGGGGCCGTAAACACCATATATTTT. It codes for CASSLGGAVNTIYF.

The V and J genes are TRBV4-1 and TRBJ1-5, with D unclear. This CDR3 spans 16 amino acids. The germline V gene has CDR1 MGHRA and CDR2 YSYEKL. V was shortened by 0 bases and J by 0 bases, with 9 bases between the two germline ends. CDR3 DNA sequence: TGCGCCAGCAGCCAAGAGGCCCTCTTTAGCAATCAGCCCCAGCATTTT. It codes for CASSQEALFSNQPQHF.

This chain joins TRBV30 and TRBJ1-2; TRBD1 matches at 9 bases. The germline V gene has CDR1 GTSNPN and CDR2 SVGIG (reference sequence). There are 13 residues in the CDR3. The ends lost 2 bases at V and 8 bases at J; junction bases unmatched: 6. The CDR3 reads CAWSRDRVDGYTF. The CDR3, as DNA: TGTGCCTGGAGTAGGGACAGGGTGGACGGCTACACCTTC.

This clone was seen a few times. This chain uses TRBV9 with TRBJ2-2; D is undetermined. Germline V gene data show CDR1 as SGDLS and CDR2 as YYNGEE. The CDR3 has 13 residues. V was shortened by 3 bases and J by 7 bases, with 10 bases between the two germline ends. CDR3 sequence: CASSGHDVGELFF. The CDR3 coding sequence is TGTGCCAGCAGCGGGCATGATGTCGGGGAGCTGTTTTTT.

The chain employs TRBV2 and TRBJ2-7, with TRBD1 matching over 8 bases. The CDR3 has 14 residues. The junction had 10 bases not matched to a gene; V was cut back by 8 bases and J by 4 bases. Germline CDR1 is SNHLY and CDR2 is FYNNEI. CDR3 sequence (DNA): TGTGCCAGCGTCGGGACAGGAGACTCATACGAGCAGTACTTC. It codes for CASVGTGDSYEQYF.

The rearrangement links TRBV25-1 to TRBJ1-6; 9 bases align to TRBD1. The CDR3 contains 14 residues. The trim removed 3 bases at V and 6 bases at J, leaving 0 bases unmatched. In germline, CDR1 is MGHDK, CDR2 SYGVNS. The CDR3 spells CASSETGGNSPLHF. CDR3 in DNA: TGTGCCAGCAGTGAGACAGGGGGTAATTCACCCCTCCACTTT.

The chain recombines TRBV1 with TRBJ1-2; no DNA check was done on the table's D call, TRBD1. TRBV1 is given as a pseudogene. The length of the CDR3 is 15 residues. In DNA, the CDR3 is TGCACCAGCAGGTCTCCGGGACAAGAAAACTATGGCTACACCTTC. Protein sequence: CTSRSPGQENYGYTF.

The rearrangement links TRBV3-1 (or the pseudogene TRBV3-2) to TRBJ1-3; D perhaps matches TRBD1 (6 bases). The CDR3 covers 15 residues. Germline V gene sequence: CDR1 LGHDT, CDR2 YNNKEL (reference sequence). V was clipped by 5 bases and J by 1 base, with 12 bases between them. The CDR3 here is CASSLQGRSGNTIYF. Written as DNA, the CDR3 is TGTGCCAGCAGCTTACAGGGACGGTCTGGAAACACCATATATTTT.

The chain has TRBV9 and TRBJ2-1; D not certain. CDR1 and CDR2 from the germline V gene are SGDLS and YYNGEE. Trimming took 1 base from V and 7 from J, leaving 6 bases between them. CDR3 length equals 12 residues. The CDR3 region has the DNA TGTGCCAGCAGCGTAATGAGGAATGAGCAGTTCTTC. Translating gives CASSVMRNEQFF.

The chain couples TRBV5-6 to TRBJ1-2; unclear D gene. The CDR3 is 14 residues long. The germline V gene encodes CDR1 SGHDT and CDR2 YYEEEE. The V and J ends lost 7 bases and 4 bases respectively, with 17 bases between them. CDR3 nucleotide sequence: TGTGCCAGCGCCCACCGCCGGGTTGGCTATGGCTACACCTTC. Translation gives CASAHRRVGYGYTF.

The V call is TRBV12-5, the J call TRBJ2-4; D remains unclear. Per the germline V gene, CDR1 is LGHNT and CDR2 is FRNRAP. V lost 6 bases and J lost 3, with 21 bases in between. The CDR3 has 17 residues. The DNA of the CDR3 is TGTGCTAGTGGGCGAACGATAGGAAAGCGAGACAAAAACATTCAGTACTTC. Protein: CASGRTIGKRDKNIQYF.

The chain links TRBV5-1 to TRBJ1-3, with TRBD1 as a possible D gene (6 bases). V was trimmed by 2 bases and J by 6 bases, leaving 12 bases between them. This CDR3 is built from 14 residues. Looked up from germline, CDR1 is SGHRS and CDR2 is YFSETQ. This CDR3 reads CASSLGGDQNTIYF. As DNA, the CDR3 is TGCGCCAGCAGCTTAGGGGGAGACCAAAACACCATATATTTT.

In DNA form, the CDR3 reads TGCGCCAGCAGCGAAGCGAGCTATGGCTACACCTTC. This translates into CASSEASYGYTF. V usage is TRBV4-1 and J usage is TRBJ1-2; D is unclear. With 5 bases removed from V and 4 bases from J, the gap between germline ends came to 8 bases. Germline CDR1 reads MGHRA; CDR2 reads YSYEKL. The CDR3 loop spans 12 amino acids.

The chain combines TRBV11-3 with TRBJ1-2, with 7 bases aligning to TRBD1. Looked up from germline, CDR1 is SGHNT and CDR2 is YENEEA. The CDR3 is 17 residues long. V gave up 1 base and J gave up 6 bases; unmatched junction bases: 14. The CDR3 DNA reads TGTGCCAGCAGCTTAGGATGGAGGGGGCGCCCGGAGAATGGCTACACCTTC. It translates to CASSLGWRGRPENGYTF.